The T cell receptor (beta chain) under discussion was sequenced for a study of response to subunit inactivated influenza vaccine (dated by TCRdb to 2016 to 2019). For the wider study: Deep quantitative T cell receptor repertoire profiling was used in the study to track responses to a trivalent subunit inactivated influenza vaccine.

What the study reported, not specific to this receptor: The authors proposed that each seasonal influenza vaccination may bring in only a limited number of new T cells.

Libraries came from RT-PCR. The sequencer listed for this sample is Illumina HiSeq 2500. TCRdb cleaned the public reads at Q25 with fastp, built clones with MiXCR and kept in-frame beta chains. Every distinct CDR3 protein forms one entry, paired with its most common genes and DNA. This sample holds 530,000 or so distinct CDR3 sequences; approximately 14% were observed only once. Approximately 12% of the sample belongs to the ten largest clones. V is shortened by 4 bases, J by 0 bases, and the region joining them spans 11 bases. CDR1 and CDR2 (SGDLS, YYNGEE) derive from the germline V gene. The CDR3 runs 15 residues from the cysteine to the phenylalanine. Only CDR3 DNA remains: 45 bases, in frame from the first base. This clonotype was recorded at least ten times. No antigen is known for it. No per-base quality is available; no much larger clone lies one base away.

The sequencing used PBMCs from blood, collected approximately 12 days after vaccination. The TCR originated in a man aged 50 or older who received an inactivated influenza vaccine. Donor details come from another sample of the same person, matched by shared clones. The rearrangement combines TRBV9 with TRBJ2-1; the D gene could be either TRBD1 or TRBD2, each agreeing at 5 bases. The CDR3 protein sequence reads: CASSRGGSSYNEQFF. Here is the DNA: TGTGCCAGCAGCCGTGGGGGATCCTCCTACAATGAGCAGTTCTTC.